This TCR beta chain was captured in a study of CXCR3-negative and CXCR3-positive naive CD8 T cells. General study results and limits: TRB CDR3 hydrophobicity was greater in CXCR3-positive naive cells than in CXCR3-negative naive cells.

In regard to this clonotype: The antigen is not known.

The germline CDR1 and CDR2 sequences are SQVTM and ANQGSEA. The CDR3 is 15 residues long. The method, 5' RACE with UMI labels, was used to prepare the TRB cDNA libraries. TCRdb reprocessed the 5' RACE reads and keeps a single row for each CDR3 protein, giving no DNA. The sample table includes some 130,000 distinct CDR3 sequences. Sequenced input: naive CXCR3- CD8+ T cells from blood. Stated subset: CD45RO-CCR7+CD27+CD95- naive CD8+ T cells lacking CXCR3 (TNR3-). This chain connects TRBV29-1 to TRBJ2-7; TCRdb's D call of TRBD2 is untestable without DNA. The receptor's source is a human donor in good health. Some clones in this sample may be carry-over from other donors' samples. CDR3 amino acids: CSAAIPLERAYEQYF.